Listed below are T cell receptor beta chains from one sample, sequenced in a study of CD8 T cells in ankylosing spondylitis. TCRdb reanalysed the 5' RACE reads using MiXCR and keeps one entry per CDR3 protein. This sample has around 150,000 distinct CDR3 sequences, with approximately 16% found just once. Source material: blood, either unsorted or a sorted T cell fraction (not recorded which). The receptors were gathered from a male donor with ankylosing spondylitis or in good health (not recorded which). The CDR3 runs from the conserved cysteine through the conserved F or W.

CDR3 length	V gene	J gene	CDR3 protein
13	TRBV27	TRBJ2-7	CASSGDTPYEQYF
16	TRBV14	TRBJ2-3	CASSQNRDRNTDTQYF
14	TRBV6-5	TRBJ2-5	CASSSRRIQETQYF
11	TRBV2	TRBJ1-1	CASLAGSLAFF
13	TRBV5-1	TRBJ2-7	CASSPDGGGEQYF
17	TRBV7-8	TRBJ1-6	CASSLAGTGGYNSPLHF
16	TRBV2	TRBJ2-5	CASSEPSGGGQETQYF
15	TRBV19	TRBJ2-2	CASSSSGREIGELFF
15	TRBV6-1	TRBJ1-5	CASRSGTGGPQPQHF
16	TRBV4-1	TRBJ2-1	CASSQGFRDYNNEQFF
14	TRBV5-1	TRBJ2-5	CASSLDRVGETQYF
17	TRBV4-2	TRBJ1-5	CASSQDSPGGAGQPQHF
17	TRBV5-1	TRBJ2-3	CASSLERSGSIPDTQYF
13	TRBV28	TRBJ2-2	CASSLIESGELFF
16	TRBV4-2	TRBJ1-4	CASSLIPGQTREKLFF
13	TRBV5-1	TRBJ2-2	CASSFRGSGELFF
14	TRBV5-5	TRBJ1-2	CASSLTGESYGYTF
13	TRBV6-1	TRBJ1-1	CASSPQGRTEAFF
16	TRBV4-1	TRBJ2-7	CASSQQSGGPFYEQYF
12	TRBV28	TRBJ2-3	CASSTPADTQYF
14	TRBV6-5	TRBJ2-5	CASSWGGAQETQYF
15	TRBV12-3/TRBV12-4	TRBJ2-2	CASSLRGGDTGELFF
13	TRBV6-1	TRBJ1-1	CVSSRQTNTEAFF
13	TRBV10-3	TRBJ2-1	CAISDGGFNEQFF
15	TRBV3-1	TRBJ2-2	CASSPFPRGTGELFF
12	TRBV20-1	TRBJ2-3	CSASRNSDTQYF
17	TRBV5-1	TRBJ2-3	CASSPGLAGLKSDTQYF
14	TRBV20-1	TRBJ1-5	CSARLTGSAQPQHF
16	TRBV15	TRBJ1-3	CATSRDPWPTGNTIYF
12	TRBV11-2	TRBJ1-4	CASSTNRDREFF
16	TRBV5-6	TRBJ2-1	CASSPLPSGSYNEQFF
11	TRBV5-1	TRBJ2-3	CASGAGDTQYF
13	TRBV7-9	TRBJ1-2	CASSLNNNYGYTF